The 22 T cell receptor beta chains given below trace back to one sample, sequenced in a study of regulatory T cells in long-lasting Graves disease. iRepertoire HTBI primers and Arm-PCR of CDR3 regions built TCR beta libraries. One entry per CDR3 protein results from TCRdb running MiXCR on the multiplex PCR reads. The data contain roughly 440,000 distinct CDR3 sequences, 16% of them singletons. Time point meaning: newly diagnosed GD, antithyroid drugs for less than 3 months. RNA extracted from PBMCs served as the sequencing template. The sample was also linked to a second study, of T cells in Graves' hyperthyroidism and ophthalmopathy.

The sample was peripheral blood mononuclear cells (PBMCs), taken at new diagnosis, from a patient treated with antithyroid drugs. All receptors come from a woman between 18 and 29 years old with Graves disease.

The CDR3 loop is CASSLSTSSYNEQFF. The CDR3 bases are TGTGCCAGCAGTTTAAGTACGAGCTCCTACAATGAGCAGTTCTTC. The chain links TRBV12-3 or TRBV12-4 to TRBJ2-1; D unclear. V was shortened by 2 bases and J by 0 bases, with 8 bases between the two germline ends. The CDR3 sequence is 15 residues long.

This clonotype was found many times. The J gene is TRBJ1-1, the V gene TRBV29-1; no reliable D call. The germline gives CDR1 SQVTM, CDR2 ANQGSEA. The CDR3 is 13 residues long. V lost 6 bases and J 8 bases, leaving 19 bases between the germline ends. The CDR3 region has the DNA TGCAGCGTATTCCCACGCCAACCCGGCGAAGCTTTCTTT. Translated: CSVFPRQPGEAFF. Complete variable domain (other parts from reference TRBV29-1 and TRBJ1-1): SAVISQKPSRDICQRGTSLTIQCQVDSQVTMMFWYRQQPGQSLTLIATANQGSEATYESGFVIDKFPISRPNLTFSTLTVSNMSPEDSSIYLCSVFPRQPGEAFFGQGTRLTVV.

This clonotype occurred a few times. This chain's CDR3 is CASSSPGTEGIQYF. The CDR3 bases are TGTGCCAGCAGCTCTCCCGGGACAGAAGGCATTCAGTACTTC. The gene calls are TRBV5-4 and TRBJ2-4, with TRBD1 matching 7 bases. With V trimmed by 3 bases and J by 9 bases, 9 bases remained unmatched. CDR1 is SGHNT and CDR2 is YYREEE in the germline V gene (reference sequence). The CDR3 runs 14 residues.

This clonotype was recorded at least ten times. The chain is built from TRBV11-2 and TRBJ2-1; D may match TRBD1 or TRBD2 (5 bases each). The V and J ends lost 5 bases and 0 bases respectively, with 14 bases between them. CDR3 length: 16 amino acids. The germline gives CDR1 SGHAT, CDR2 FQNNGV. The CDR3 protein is CASSPSGQSSYNEQFF. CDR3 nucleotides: TGTGCCAGCAGCCCCTCGGGGCAGAGCTCCTACAATGAGCAGTTCTTC.

The CDR3 loop is CASSPMRGRSTEAFF. CDR3 nucleotides: TGTGCCAGCAGCCCCATGAGGGGAAGAAGCACTGAAGCTTTCTTT. The rearrangement links TRBV11-2 to TRBJ1-1, with D perhaps matching TRBD1 (5 bases). V lost 5 bases, J lost 4 bases, and 17 bases lay in between. The germline V gene has CDR1 SGHAT and CDR2 FQNNGV. The CDR3 totals 15 residues.

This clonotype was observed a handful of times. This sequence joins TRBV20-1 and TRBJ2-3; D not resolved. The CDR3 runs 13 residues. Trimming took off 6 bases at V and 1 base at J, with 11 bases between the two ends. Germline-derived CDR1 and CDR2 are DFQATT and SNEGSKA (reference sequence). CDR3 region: CSARTDRTDTQYF. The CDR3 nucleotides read TGCAGTGCAAGAACAGACCGCACAGATACGCAGTATTTT.

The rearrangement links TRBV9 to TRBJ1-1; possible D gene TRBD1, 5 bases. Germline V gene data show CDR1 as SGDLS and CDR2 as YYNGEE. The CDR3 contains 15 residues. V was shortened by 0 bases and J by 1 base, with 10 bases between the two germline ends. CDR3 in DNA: TGTGCCAGCAGCGTAGAAGGCAGGGCGAACACTGAAGCTTTCTTT. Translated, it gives CASSVEGRANTEAFF.

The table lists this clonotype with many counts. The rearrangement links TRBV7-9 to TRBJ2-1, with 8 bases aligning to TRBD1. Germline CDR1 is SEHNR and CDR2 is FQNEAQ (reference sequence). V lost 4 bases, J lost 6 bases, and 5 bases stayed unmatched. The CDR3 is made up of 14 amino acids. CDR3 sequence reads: CASSSSGTGNEQFF. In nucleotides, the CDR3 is TGTGCCAGCAGCTCCTCGGGGACAGGCAATGAGCAGTTCTTC.

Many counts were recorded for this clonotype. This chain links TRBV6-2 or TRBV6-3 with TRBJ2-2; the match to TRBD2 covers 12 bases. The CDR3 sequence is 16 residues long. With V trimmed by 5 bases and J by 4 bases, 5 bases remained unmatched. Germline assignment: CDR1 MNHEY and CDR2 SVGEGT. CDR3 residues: CASSQTSGRSTGELFF. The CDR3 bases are TGTGCCAGCAGTCAGACTAGCGGGAGATCCACCGGGGAGCTGTTTTTT.

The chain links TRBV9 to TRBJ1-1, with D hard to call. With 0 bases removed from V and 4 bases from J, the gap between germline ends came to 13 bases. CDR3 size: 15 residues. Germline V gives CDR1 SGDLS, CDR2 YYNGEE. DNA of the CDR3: TGTGCCAGCAGCGTAGCCCCAGTATCCTCCACTGAAGCTTTCTTT. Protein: CASSVAPVSSTEAFF.

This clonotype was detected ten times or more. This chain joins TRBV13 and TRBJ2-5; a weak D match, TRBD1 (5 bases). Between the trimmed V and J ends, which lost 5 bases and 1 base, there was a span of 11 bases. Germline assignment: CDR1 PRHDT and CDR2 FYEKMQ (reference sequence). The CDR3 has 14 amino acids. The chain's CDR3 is CASSPRTFQETQYF. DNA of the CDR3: TGTGCCAGCAGCCCAAGGACATTCCAAGAGACCCAGTACTTC. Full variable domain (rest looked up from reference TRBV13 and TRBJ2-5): AAGVIQSPRHLIKEKRETATLKCYPIPRHDTVYWYQQGPGQDPQFLISFYEKMQSDKGSIPDRFSAQQFSDYHSELNMSSLELGDSALYFCASSPRTFQETQYFGPGTRLLVL.

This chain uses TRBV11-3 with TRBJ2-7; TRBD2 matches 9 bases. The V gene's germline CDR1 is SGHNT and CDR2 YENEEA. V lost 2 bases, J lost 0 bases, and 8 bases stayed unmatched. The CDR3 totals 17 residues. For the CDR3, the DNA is TGTGCCAGCAGCTTAAGAGCGGGAGGTTCGAGCTCCTACGAGCAGTACTTC. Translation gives CASSLRAGGSSSYEQYF.

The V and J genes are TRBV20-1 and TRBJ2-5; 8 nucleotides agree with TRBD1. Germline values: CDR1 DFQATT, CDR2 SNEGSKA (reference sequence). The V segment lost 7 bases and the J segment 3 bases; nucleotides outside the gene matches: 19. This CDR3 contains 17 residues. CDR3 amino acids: CSVARQGPFYVKETQYF. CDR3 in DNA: TGCAGTGTAGCCAGACAGGGGCCCTTCTACGTAAAAGAGACCCAGTACTTC.

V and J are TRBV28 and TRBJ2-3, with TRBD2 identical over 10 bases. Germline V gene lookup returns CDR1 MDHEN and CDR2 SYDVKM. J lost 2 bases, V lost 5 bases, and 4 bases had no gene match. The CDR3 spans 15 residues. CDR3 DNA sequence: TGTGCCAGCAGTCTAGCGGGAGAGGACACAGATACGCAGTATTTT. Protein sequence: CASSLAGEDTDTQYF.

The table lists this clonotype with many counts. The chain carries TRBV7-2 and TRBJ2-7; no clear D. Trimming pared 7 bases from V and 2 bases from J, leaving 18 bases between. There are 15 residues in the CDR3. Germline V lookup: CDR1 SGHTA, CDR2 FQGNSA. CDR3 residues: CASTPARVKAYEQYF. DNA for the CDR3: TGTGCCAGCACCCCCGCTAGGGTCAAAGCCTACGAGCAGTACTTC.

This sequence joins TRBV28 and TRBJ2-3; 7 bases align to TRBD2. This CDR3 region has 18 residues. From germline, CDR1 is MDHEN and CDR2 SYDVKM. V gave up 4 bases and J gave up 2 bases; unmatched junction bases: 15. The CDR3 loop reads CASSSTHGLVSPTDTQYF. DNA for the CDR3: TGTGCCAGCAGTTCAACCCATGGACTAGTTTCACCCACAGATACGCAGTATTTT. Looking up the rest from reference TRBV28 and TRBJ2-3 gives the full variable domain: DVKVTQSSRYLVKRTGEKVFLECVQDMDHENMFWYRQDPGLGLRLIYFSYDVKMKEKGDIPEGYSVSREKKERFSLILESASTNQTSMYLCASSSTHGLVSPTDTQYFGPGTRLTVL.

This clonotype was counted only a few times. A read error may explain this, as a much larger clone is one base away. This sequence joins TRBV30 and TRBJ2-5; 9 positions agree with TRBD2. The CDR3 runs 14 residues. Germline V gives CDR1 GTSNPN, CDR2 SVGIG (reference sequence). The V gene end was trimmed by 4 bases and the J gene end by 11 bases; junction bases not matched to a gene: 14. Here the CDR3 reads CAWMISGSVNEQYF. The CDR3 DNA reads TGTGCCTGGATGATTAGCGGGAGTGTCAATGAGCAGTACTTC.

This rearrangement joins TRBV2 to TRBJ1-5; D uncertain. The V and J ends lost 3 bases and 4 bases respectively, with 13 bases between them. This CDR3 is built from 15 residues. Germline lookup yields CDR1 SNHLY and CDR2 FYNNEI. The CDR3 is CASSDPGWSNQPQHF. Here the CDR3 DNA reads TGTGCCAGCAGTGACCCGGGGTGGTCGAATCAGCCCCAGCATTTT.

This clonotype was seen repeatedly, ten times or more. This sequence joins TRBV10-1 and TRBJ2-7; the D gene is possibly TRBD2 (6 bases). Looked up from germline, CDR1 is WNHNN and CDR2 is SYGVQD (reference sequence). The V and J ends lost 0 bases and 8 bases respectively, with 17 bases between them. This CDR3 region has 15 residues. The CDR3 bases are TGCGCCAGCAGTGAGTCAGGCGGGACGGCAGGGAAGCAGTACTTC. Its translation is CASSESGGTAGKQYF.

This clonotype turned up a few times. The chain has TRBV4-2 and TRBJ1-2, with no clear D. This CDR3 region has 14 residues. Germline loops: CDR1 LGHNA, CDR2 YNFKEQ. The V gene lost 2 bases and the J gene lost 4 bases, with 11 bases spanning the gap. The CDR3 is CASSQPGNPYGYTF. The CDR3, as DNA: TGTGCCAGCAGCCAACCCGGGAACCCCTATGGCTACACCTTC.

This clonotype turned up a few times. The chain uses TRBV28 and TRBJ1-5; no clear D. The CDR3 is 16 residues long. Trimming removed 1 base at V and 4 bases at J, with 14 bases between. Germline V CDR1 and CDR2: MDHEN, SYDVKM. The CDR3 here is CASSLLSRLANQPQHF. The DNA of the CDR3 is TGTGCCAGCAGTTTATTGTCCAGACTAGCGAATCAGCCCCAGCATTTT.

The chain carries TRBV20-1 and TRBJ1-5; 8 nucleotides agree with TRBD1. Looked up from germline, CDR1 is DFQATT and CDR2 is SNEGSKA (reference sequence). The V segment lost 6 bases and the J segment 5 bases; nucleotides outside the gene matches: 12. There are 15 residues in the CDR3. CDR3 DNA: TGCAGTGCATCAGGGGGCGCTTCTCTAGATCAGCCCCAGCATTTT. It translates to CSASGGASLDQPQHF.